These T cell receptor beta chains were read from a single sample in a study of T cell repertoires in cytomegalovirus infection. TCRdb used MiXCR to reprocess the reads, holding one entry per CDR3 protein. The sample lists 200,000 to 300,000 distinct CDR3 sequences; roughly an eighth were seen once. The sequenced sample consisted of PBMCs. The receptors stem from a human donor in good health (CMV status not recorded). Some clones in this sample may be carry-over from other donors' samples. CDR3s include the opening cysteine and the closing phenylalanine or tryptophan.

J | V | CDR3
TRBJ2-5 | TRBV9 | CASSVVAGLGETQYF
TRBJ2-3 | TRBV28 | CASSDTGTGGDTQYF
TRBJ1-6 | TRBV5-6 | CASSAQAGSGNSPLHF
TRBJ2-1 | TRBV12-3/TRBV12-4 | CASSRADNEQFF
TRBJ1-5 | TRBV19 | CASSPPGRRNQPQHF
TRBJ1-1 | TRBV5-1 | CASSLLGVGNTEAFF
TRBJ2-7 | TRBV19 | CASSIGDGYEQYF
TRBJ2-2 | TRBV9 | CASSVAVSGELFF
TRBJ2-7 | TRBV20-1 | CSARPTSYEQYF
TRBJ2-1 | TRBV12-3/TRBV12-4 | CASSHTGLAYNEQFF
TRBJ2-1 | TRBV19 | CASSKRVEGYNEQFF
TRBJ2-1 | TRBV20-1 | CSASRRLASRNEQFF
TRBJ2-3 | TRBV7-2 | CASSFPGPLFGQYF
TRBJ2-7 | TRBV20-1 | CSARAGRGTYEQYF
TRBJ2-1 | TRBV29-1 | CSVVVAGGYSYNEQFF
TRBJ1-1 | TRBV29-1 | CSVGAVQNTEAFF
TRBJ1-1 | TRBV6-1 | CASSERGGGWDTEAFF
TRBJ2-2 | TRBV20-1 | CSARAPAGSGELFF
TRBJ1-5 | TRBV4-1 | CASSQEKGQHQPQHF
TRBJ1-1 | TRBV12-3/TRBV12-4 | CASSLAVMNTEAFF
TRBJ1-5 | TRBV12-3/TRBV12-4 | CASSLSGEVQPQHF
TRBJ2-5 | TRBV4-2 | CASSQLQGAGETQYF
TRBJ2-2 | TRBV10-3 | CAISETGTGRTGELFF
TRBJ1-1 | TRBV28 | CASSPGQGAEAFF
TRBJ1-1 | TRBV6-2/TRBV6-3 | CASSSQGQDGSTEAFF
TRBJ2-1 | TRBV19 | CASYPGTGSRLEQFF
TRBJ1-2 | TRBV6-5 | CASSLRLSDGNGYTF
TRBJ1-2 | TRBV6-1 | CASSSPGQGHGYTF
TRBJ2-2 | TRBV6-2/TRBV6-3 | CASSHGDFDTGELFF
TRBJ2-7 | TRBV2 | CASSYRGSSYEQYF
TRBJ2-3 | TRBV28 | CASSLGPASGRVDTDTQYF
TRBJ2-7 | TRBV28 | CASSSPTEQYF
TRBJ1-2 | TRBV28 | CASSPGGDNYGYTF
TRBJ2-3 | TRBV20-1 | CSARGPGGPSDTQYF
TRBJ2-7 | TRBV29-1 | CSASTGIIGEQYF
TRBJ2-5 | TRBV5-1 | CASSLEGREETQYF
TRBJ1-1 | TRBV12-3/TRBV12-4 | CASRGGQAEAFF
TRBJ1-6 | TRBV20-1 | CSARDSGASPLHF
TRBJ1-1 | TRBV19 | CASSTQTGLNTEAFF
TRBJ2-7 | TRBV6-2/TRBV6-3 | CASSTSGRALGEQYF
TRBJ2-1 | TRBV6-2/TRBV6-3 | CASSYILFSGRDEQFF
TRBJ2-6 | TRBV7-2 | CASSLRSALPSGANVLTF
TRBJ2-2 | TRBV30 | CASGQGHTGELFF
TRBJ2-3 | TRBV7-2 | CASSGQSTDTQYF
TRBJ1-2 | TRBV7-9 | CASSARVGSRGLDYGYTF
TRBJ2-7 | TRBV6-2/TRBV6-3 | CASRTRTGTYEQYF
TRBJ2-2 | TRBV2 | CASTRTGDDTGELFF
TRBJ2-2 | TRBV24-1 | CATRTSRNTGELFF
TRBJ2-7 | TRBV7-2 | CASSAPASGTLRYEQYF
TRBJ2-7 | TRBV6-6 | CASSSIGPVEQYF
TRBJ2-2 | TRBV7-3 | CASSLLEGGGELFF
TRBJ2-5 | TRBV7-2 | CASSLELRETQYF
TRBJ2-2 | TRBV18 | CASSPLDRSDTGELFF
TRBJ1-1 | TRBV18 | CASSGESYTEAFF
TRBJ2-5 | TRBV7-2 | CASSALYQETQYF